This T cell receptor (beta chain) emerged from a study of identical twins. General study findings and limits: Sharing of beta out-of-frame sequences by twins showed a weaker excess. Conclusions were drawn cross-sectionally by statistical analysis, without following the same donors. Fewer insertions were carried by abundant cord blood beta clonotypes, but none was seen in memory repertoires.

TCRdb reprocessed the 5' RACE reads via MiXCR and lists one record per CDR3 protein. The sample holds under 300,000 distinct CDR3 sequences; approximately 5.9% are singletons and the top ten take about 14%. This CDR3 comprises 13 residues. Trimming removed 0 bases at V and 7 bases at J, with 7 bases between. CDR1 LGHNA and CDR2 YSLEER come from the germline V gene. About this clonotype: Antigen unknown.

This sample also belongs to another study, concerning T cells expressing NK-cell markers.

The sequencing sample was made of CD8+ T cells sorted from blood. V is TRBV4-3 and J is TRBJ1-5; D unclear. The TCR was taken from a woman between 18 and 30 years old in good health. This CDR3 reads CASSQDSGQPQHF. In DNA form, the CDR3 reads TGCGCCAGCAGCCAAGATTCGGGGCAGCCCCAGCATTTT.